This TCR beta chain was obtained from a study of T cell repertoires in cytomegalovirus infection. In the study overall: The public TCR beta signatures pointed to both CMV infection and matching HLA type.

V was clipped by 0 bases and J by 5 bases, with 7 bases between them. This CDR3 has 13 amino acids. This clonotype was counted only a few times. As yet, its antigen is unknown. One entry per CDR3 protein, called by TCRdb with MiXCR from the reads. The data hold around 140,000 distinct CDR3 sequences, with about 6% observed a single time. The study's findings and limits: Cumulative frequency (of public TCR beta family members) identified carriers of CMV plus the relevant HLA. Within the response measured ex vivo, HLA-C-restricted CMV-specific TCR beta clonotypes were dominant.

The sequencing sample was made of PBMCs. This receptor was taken from a human donor in good health (CMV status not recorded). Some clones in this sample may be carry-over from other donors' samples. The chain links TRBV12-3 or TRBV12-4 to TRBJ1-2, with no clear D. CDR3 sequence (DNA): TGTGCCAGCAGTTTAGCGGGGTCGTATGGCTACACCTTC. The encoded protein is CASSLAGSYGYTF.